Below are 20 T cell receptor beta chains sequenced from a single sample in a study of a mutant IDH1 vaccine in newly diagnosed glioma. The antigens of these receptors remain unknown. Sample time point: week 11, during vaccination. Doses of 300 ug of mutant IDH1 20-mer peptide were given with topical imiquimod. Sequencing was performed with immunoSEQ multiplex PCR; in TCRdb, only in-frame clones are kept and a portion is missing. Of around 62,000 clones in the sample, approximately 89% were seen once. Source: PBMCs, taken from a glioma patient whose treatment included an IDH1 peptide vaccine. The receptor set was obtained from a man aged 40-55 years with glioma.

The CDR3 here is CASCRYGGLGNEQFF. In DNA form, the CDR3 reads TGTGCCAGTTGCCGATATGGAGGTCTCGGGAATGAGCAGTTCTTC. This sequence joins TRBV19 and TRBJ2-1, with a weak D call TRBD2 (5 bases). Germline CDR1 reads LNHDA; CDR2 reads SQIVND (reference sequence). The CDR3 totals 15 residues. The germline V and J ends were trimmed by 8 bases and 7 bases, with 21 bases remaining between them. Complete variable domain (other parts from reference TRBV19 and TRBJ2-1): DGGITQSPKYLFRKEGQNVTLSCEQNLNHDAMYWYRQDPGQGLRLIYYSQIVNDFQKGDIAEGYSVSREKKESFPLTVTSAQKNPTAFYLCASCRYGGLGNEQFFGPGTRLTVL.

The CDR3 loop reads CASSLPGSGNTIYF. The CDR3 DNA sequence: TGCGCCAGCAGCTTACCCGGGTCTGGAAACACCATATATTTT. The chain is built from TRBV5-1 and TRBJ1-3; D unresolved. There are 14 residues in the CDR3. Trimming took 2 bases from V and 1 from J, leaving 7 bases between them. Germline CDR1 SGHRS, CDR2 YFSETQ.

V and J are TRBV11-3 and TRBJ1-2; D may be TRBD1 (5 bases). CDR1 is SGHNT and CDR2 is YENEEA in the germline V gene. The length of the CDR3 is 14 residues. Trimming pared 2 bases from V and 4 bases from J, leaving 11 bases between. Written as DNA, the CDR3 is TGTGCCAGCAGCTTACCAGGGAAGGCCTATGGCTACACCTTC. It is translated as CASSLPGKAYGYTF.

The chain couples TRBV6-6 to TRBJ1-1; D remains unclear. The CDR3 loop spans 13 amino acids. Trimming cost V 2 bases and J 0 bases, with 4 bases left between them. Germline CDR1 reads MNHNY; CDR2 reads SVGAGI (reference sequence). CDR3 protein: CASSYLVNTEAFF. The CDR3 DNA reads TGTGCCAGCAGTTACCTAGTGAACACTGAAGCTTTCTTT.

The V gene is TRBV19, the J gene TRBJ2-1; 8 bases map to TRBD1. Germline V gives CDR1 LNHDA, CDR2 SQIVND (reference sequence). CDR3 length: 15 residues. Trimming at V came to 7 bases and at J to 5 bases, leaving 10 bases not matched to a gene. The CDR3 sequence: CASTSNRGVNNEQFF. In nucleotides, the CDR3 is TGTGCCAGTACCTCAAACAGGGGGGTTAACAATGAGCAGTTCTTC.

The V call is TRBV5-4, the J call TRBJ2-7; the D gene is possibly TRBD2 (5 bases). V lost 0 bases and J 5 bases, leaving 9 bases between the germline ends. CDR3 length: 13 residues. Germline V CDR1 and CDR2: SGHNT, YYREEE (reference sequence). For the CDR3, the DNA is TGTGCCAGCAGCTTGGTGAGGGCTGACGAGCAGTACTTC. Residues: CASSLVRADEQYF.

In nucleotides, the CDR3 is TGTGCCAGCAGCCCATCATTAGTGGGCGGGTATTTT. Translating gives CASSPSLVGGYF. The chain joins TRBV7-9 to TRBJ2-3; D is ambiguous. Germline CDR1 SEHNR, CDR2 FQNEAQ (reference sequence). With 5 bases removed from V and 14 bases from J, the gap between germline ends came to 17 bases. This CDR3 has 12 residues.

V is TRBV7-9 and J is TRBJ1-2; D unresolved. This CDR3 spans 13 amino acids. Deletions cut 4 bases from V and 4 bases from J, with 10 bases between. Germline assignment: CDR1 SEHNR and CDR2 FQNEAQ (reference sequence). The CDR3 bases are TGTGCCAGCAGCTCCTCACTTCCCTATGGCTACACCTTC. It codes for CASSSSLPYGYTF.

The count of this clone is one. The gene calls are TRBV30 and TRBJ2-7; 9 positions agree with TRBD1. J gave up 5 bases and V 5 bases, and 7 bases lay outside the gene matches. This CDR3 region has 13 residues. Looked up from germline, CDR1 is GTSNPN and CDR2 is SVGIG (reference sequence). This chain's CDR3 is CAWSFGTGHEQYV. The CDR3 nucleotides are TGTGCCTGGTCTTTTGGGACAGGGCACGAGCAGTACGTC.

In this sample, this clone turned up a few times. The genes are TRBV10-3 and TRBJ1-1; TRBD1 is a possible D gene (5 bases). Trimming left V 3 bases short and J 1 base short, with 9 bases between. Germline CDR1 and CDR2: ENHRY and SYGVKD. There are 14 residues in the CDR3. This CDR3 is CAISDHTGNTEAFF. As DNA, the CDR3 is TGTGCCATCAGTGATCATACAGGGAACACTGAAGCTTTCTTT.

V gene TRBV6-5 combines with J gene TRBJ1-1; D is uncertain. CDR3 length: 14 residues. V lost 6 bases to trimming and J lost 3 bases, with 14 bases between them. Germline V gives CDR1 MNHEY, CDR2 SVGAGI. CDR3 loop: CASSPTRTHTEAFF. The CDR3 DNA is TGTGCCAGCAGCCCTACAAGAACTCACACTGAAGCTTTCTTT.

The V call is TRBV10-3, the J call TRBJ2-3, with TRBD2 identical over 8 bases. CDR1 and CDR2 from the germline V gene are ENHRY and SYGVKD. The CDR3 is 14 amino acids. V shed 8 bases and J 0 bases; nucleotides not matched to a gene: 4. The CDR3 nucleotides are TGTGCCATCGGTAGCGGGGTGAGCACAGATACGCAGTATTTT. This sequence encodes CAIGSGVSTDTQYF.

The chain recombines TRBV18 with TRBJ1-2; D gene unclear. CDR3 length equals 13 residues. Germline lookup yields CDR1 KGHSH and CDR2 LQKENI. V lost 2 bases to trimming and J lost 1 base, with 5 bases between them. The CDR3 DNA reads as TGTGCCAGCTCACCATCGGTTAACTATGGCTACACCTTC. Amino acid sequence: CASSPSVNYGYTF.

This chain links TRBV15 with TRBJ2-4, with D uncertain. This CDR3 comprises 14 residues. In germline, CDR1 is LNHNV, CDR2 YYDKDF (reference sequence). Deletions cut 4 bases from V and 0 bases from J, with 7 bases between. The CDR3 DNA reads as TGTGCCACCAGCACGCGGATAGCCAAAAACATTCAGTACTTC. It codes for CATSTRIAKNIQYF.

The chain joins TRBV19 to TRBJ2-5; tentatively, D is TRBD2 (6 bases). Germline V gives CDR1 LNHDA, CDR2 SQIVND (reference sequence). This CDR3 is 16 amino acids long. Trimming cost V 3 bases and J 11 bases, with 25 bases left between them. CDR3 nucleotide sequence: TGTGCCAGTAGTATCTCGGACGCGCGGGGTACGAAGGAGCAGTACTTC. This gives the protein CASSISDARGTKEQYF. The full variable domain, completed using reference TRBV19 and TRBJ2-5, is DGGITQSPKYLFRKEGQNVTLSCEQNLNHDAMYWYRQDPGQGLRLIYYSQIVNDFQKGDIAEGYSVSREKKESFPLTVTSAQKNPTAFYLCASSISDARGTKEQYFGPGTRLLVL.

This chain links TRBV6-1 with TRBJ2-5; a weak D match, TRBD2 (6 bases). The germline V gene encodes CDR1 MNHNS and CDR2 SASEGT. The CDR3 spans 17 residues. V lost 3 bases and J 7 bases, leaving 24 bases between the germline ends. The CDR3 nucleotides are TGTGCCAGCAGTGATTTGGGACTGAGAGGTTTCAGGTGGACCCAGTACTTC. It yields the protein CASSDLGLRGFRWTQYF.

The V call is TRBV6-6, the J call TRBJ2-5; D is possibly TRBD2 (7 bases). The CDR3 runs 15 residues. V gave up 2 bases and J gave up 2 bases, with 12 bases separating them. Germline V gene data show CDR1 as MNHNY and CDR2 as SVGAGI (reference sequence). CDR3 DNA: TGTGCCAGCAGTTACAGGGGGAGGGGGCAAGAGACCCAGTACTTC. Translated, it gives CASSYRGRGQETQYF.

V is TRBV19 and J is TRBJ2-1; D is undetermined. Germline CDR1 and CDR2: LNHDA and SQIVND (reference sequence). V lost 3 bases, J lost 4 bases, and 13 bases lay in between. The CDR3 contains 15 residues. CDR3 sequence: CASSMGSGGYNEQFF. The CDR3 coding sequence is TGTGCCAGTAGTATGGGGTCGGGCGGTTACAATGAGCAGTTCTTC.

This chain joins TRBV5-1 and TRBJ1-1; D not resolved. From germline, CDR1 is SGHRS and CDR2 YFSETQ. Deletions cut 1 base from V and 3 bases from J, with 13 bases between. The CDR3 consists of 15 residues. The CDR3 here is CASSLTKGGYTEAFF. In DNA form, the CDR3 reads TGCGCCAGCAGCTTGACTAAGGGAGGATACACTGAAGCTTTCTTT.

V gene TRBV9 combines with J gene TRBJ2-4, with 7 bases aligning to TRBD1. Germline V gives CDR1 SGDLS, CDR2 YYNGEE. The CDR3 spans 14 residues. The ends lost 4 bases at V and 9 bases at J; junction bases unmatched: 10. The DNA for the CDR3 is TGTGCCAGCAGCCCGAAAGACAGGGCAGGCATTCAGTACTTC. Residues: CASSPKDRAGIQYF.